Reported below is one TCR beta chain. Recruited during active infection, patients (from Seattle) were subsequently followed longitudinally. Original processing methods: The authors estimated nucleated cell counts from reference gene primer amplification. TCRdb's copy holds only in-frame clones and misses some; the assay was immunoSEQ multiplex PCR. V, J and clone size were drawn from that table, and D and trimming were deduced from the DNA. The data show 440,000 or so clones, about nine tenths seen once. Germline values: CDR1 SGHTA, CDR2 FQGTGA. CDR3 length: 15 residues. V lost 3 bases and J 5 bases, leaving 13 bases between the germline ends. These data are taken from a study of blood T cell repertoires in COVID-19. Study summary: Sources were T cells, B-cell-depleted T cells, or PBMCs; the material itself was cDNA or gDNA.

The rearrangement links TRBV7-3 to TRBJ1-4, with no clear D. The clonotype was recovered from a woman aged 35 to 49 with COVID-19, enrolled during active disease. The sequencing sample was made of peripheral blood. The CDR3 DNA is TGTGCCAGCAGCTTGTCACGAGAAACGAATGAAAAACTGTTTTTT. Amino acids: CASSLSRETNEKLFF.